This TCR beta chain originates from a study of OX40 agonist ivuxolimab in advanced cancers. About the research overall: Six ivuxolimab dose levels, 0.01 to 10 mg/kg, were given intravenously every 2 weeks. Study-level results: The authors did not determine the antigen specificity of the expanded peripheral T cells. With doses of 0.1 to 3.0 mg/kg, CD4+ and CD8+ blood T cells had undergone clonal expansion by week 6. Averaging showed that CD8+ T cells had more expanded clones than CD4+ did.

Germline CDR1 and CDR2: SGHVS and FNYEAQ. This CDR3 is 16 amino acids long. Trimming took 2 bases from V and 4 from J; bases not matched to a gene: 11. About this clone: The antigen is undetermined.

Profiling relied on immunoSEQ multiplex PCR, and the TCRdb table lists in-frame clones only, not all of them. The sample yields roughly 48,000 clones, about 87% seen once. The TCR comes from an adult with an advanced solid tumor such as melanoma, head and neck, liver or kidney cancer. J is TRBJ2-7 and V is TRBV7-6; 7 bases are a match to TRBD1. The sequenced sample was CD4+ or CD8+ T cells sorted from blood, obtained in a trial of the OX40 agonist ivuxolimab. CDR3 sequence: CASSLWVPGQNYEQYF. CDR3 DNA: TGTGCCAGCAGCTTATGGGTACCGGGACAGAATTACGAGCAGTACTTC.